The 23 T cell receptor beta chains reported below all come from one sample, sequenced in a study of T cells in Graves' hyperthyroidism and ophthalmopathy. Amplified TCR beta CDR3 regions came from RNA transcripts. The study used the HTBI primer set for a first-round RT-PCR of the TCR CDR3. TCRdb independently ran MiXCR on the multiplex PCR reads; one entry per CDR3 protein. The repertoire holds 480,000 or so distinct CDR3 sequences, approximately 15% seen once, with 15% to 20% in the top ten. Source material: blood. The receptor set was obtained from a young woman with Graves' hyperthyroidism.

This clonotype was found a few times. The J gene is TRBJ1-1, the V gene TRBV5-4; possible D gene TRBD1, 6 bases. There are 14 residues in the CDR3. Trimming removed 1 base at V and 5 bases at J, with 12 bases between. CDR1 and CDR2 (germline): SGHNT, YYREEE (reference sequence). The CDR3: CASSLWGAGTEAFF. The CDR3 bases are TGTGCCAGCAGCTTGTGGGGGGCTGGGACTGAAGCTTTCTTT. Supplemented by reference TRBV5-4 and TRBJ1-1, the full variable domain reads ETGVTQSPTHLIKTRGQQVTLRCSSQSGHNTVSWYQQALGQGPQFIFQYYREEENGRGNFPPRFSGLQFPNYSSELNVNALELDDSALYLCASSLWGAGTEAFFGQGTRLTVV.

The genes are TRBV19 and TRBJ2-1; tentatively, D is TRBD1 or TRBD2 (5 bases each). CDR1 is LNHDA, CDR2 SQIVND, per germline (reference sequence). The length of the CDR3 is 17 residues. With 3 bases removed from V and 8 bases from J, the gap between germline ends came to 23 bases. This CDR3 is CASSIVGRAPTMDEQFF. As DNA, the CDR3 is TGTGCCAGTAGTATCGTGGGGCGGGCCCCCACTATGGATGAGCAGTTCTTC.

The table lists this clonotype with many counts. The J gene is TRBJ2-3, the V gene TRBV27; D remains ambiguous. V was cut by 6 bases and J by 1 base, with 11 bases left in between. CDR1 is MNHEY, CDR2 SMNVEV, per germline (reference sequence). CDR3 length: 14 residues. The CDR3 loop reads CASSWVMGTDTQYF. The CDR3, as DNA: TGTGCCAGCAGCTGGGTCATGGGCACAGATACGCAGTATTTT.

This clonotype was recorded a few times. The chain recombines TRBV6-1 with TRBJ1-5, with a possible D match to TRBD1 (6 bases). The V and J ends lost 6 bases and 5 bases respectively, with 11 bases between them. The germline V gene has CDR1 MNHNS and CDR2 SASEGT. The CDR3 covers 13 residues. The CDR3 protein is CASSGEGDQPQHF. The DNA of the CDR3 is TGTGCCAGCAGCGGAGAGGGGGATCAGCCCCAGCATTTT.

This clonotype was seen ten or more times. J is TRBJ2-5 and V is TRBV10-3, with D perhaps matching TRBD2 (6 bases). This CDR3 comprises 15 residues. The germline V gene encodes CDR1 ENHRY and CDR2 SYGVKD. V lost 1 base and J 1 base, leaving 10 bases between the germline ends. Here the CDR3 reads CAISEFRDFQETQYF. The CDR3 DNA is TGTGCCATCAGTGAGTTTAGGGACTTCCAAGAGACCCAGTACTTC.

This clonotype was found a few times. The chain joins TRBV9 to TRBJ2-1; TRBD2 agrees at 8 bases. The CDR3 totals 15 residues. V was clipped by 3 bases and J by 6 bases; unmatched bases: 8. Germline CDR1 reads SGDLS; CDR2 reads YYNGEE. CDR3: CASSGHSGIGNEQFF. As DNA, the CDR3 is TGTGCCAGCAGCGGTCATAGCGGGATAGGCAATGAGCAGTTCTTC.

The chain couples TRBV7-9 to TRBJ2-2, with D possibly being TRBD2 (5 bases). The germline V and J ends were trimmed by 2 bases and 3 bases, with 10 bases remaining between them. Looked up from germline, CDR1 is SEHNR and CDR2 is FQNEAQ (reference sequence). This CDR3 is built from 15 residues. The DNA for the CDR3 is TGTGCCAGCAGCTTATATAGCGTAGACACCGGGGAGCTGTTTTTT. Amino acids: CASSLYSVDTGELFF.

This chain connects TRBV29-1 to TRBJ2-2, with 12 bases identical to TRBD1. J lost 4 bases, V lost 3 bases, and 0 bases had no gene match. The CDR3 is 14 residues long. Germline loops: CDR1 SQVTM, CDR2 ANQGSEA. This CDR3 is CSVEGQGATGELFF. The CDR3 DNA reads TGCAGCGTTGAGGGACAGGGGGCCACCGGGGAGCTGTTTTTT.

The sample holds a few counts of this clonotype. The rearrangement joins TRBV3-1 to TRBJ2-3; TRBD2 matches at 7 bases. The germline gives CDR1 LGHDT, CDR2 YNNKEL (reference sequence). V was clipped by 5 bases and J by 0 bases; unmatched bases: 11. The CDR3 sequence is 17 residues long. The chain's CDR3 is CASSFQTSPTSTDTQYF. Here the CDR3 DNA reads TGTGCCAGCAGCTTTCAGACTAGCCCGACTAGCACAGATACGCAGTATTTT.

This clonotype was seen a handful of times. The J gene is TRBJ2-7, the V gene TRBV6-5, with 8 bases identical to TRBD1. Trimming at V came to 2 bases and at J to 4 bases, leaving 1 base not matched to a gene. Germline assignment: CDR1 MNHEY and CDR2 SVGAGI. This CDR3 region has 13 residues. The CDR3 here is CASSYRQGYEQYF. CDR3 coding DNA: TGTGCCAGCAGTTACAGACAGGGGTACGAGCAGTACTTC.

The chain joins TRBV6-1 to TRBJ1-1; no reliable D call. Germline V gives CDR1 MNHNS, CDR2 SASEGT. This CDR3 is built from 15 residues. Deletions cut 7 bases from V and 0 bases from J, with 15 bases between. In DNA form, the CDR3 reads TGTGCCAGCAAGCCCCGGGCGTGGATGAACACTGAAGCTTTCTTT. Its translation is CASKPRAWMNTEAFF.

This clonotype came up a few times. The chain carries TRBV15 and TRBJ1-1; possible D gene TRBD1, 6 bases. V lost 9 bases to trimming and J lost 4 bases, with 12 bases between them. The CDR3 runs to 12 residues. CDR1 and CDR2 (germline): LNHNV, YYDKDF (reference sequence). CDR3 nucleotides: TGTGCCACACAGGGACGTAGCACTGAAGCTTTCTTT. The encoded protein is CATQGRSTEAFF.

In this sample, this clonotype turned up many times. V is TRBV20-1 and J is TRBJ2-1, with D perhaps TRBD2 (6 bases). The CDR3 spans 15 residues. Germline CDR1 reads DFQATT; CDR2 reads SNEGSKA (reference sequence). V was cut by 5 bases and J by 2 bases, with 16 bases left in between. The CDR3 is CSAASAAGAYNEQFF. CDR3 nucleotide sequence: TGCAGTGCTGCATCCGCAGCGGGTGCCTACAATGAGCAGTTCTTC.

This sequence joins TRBV19 and TRBJ1-6; D may be TRBD1 (6 bases). Trimming took off 8 bases at V and 6 bases at J, with 23 bases between the two ends. This CDR3 contains 17 residues. Germline CDR1 reads LNHDA; CDR2 reads SQIVND (reference sequence). The CDR3 region is CASHNGQRSGGNSPLHF. Here the CDR3 DNA reads TGTGCCAGTCATAACGGACAGCGTTCGGGGGGTAATTCACCCCTCCACTTT. Full variable domain (outside the CDR3, taken from reference TRBV19 and TRBJ1-6): DGGITQSPKYLFRKEGQNVTLSCEQNLNHDAMYWYRQDPGQGLRLIYYSQIVNDFQKGDIAEGYSVSREKKESFPLTVTSAQKNPTAFYLCASHNGQRSGGNSPLHFGNGTRLTVT.

At least ten counts were recorded for this clonotype. The rearrangement joins TRBV10-1 to TRBJ2-7; weak D call: TRBD1 (5 bases). CDR3 length: 12 residues. Germline CDR1 reads WNHNN; CDR2 reads SYGVQD (reference sequence). Trimming took off 8 bases at V and 2 bases at J, with 10 bases between the two ends. CDR3 sequence (DNA): TGCGCCAGCGGACAAGGGGCCTACGAGCAGTACTTC. Translating gives CASGQGAYEQYF.

This clonotype was detected ten times or more. This chain uses TRBV30 with TRBJ1-2; D is undetermined. Germline values: CDR1 GTSNPN, CDR2 SVGIG (reference sequence). The V gene lost 2 bases and the J gene lost 4 bases, with 8 bases spanning the gap. This CDR3 has 12 amino acids. The CDR3 region is CAWSISGYGYTF. DNA for the CDR3: TGTGCCTGGAGTATATCGGGCTATGGCTACACCTTC.

In its sample, this clonotype was seen a few times. The V gene is TRBV3-1, the J gene TRBJ1-2, with TRBD1 matching 7 bases. The CDR3 runs 15 residues. Looked up from germline, CDR1 is LGHDT and CDR2 is YNNKEL (reference sequence). The J segment lost 6 bases and the V segment lost 1 base, leaving 8 bases of the junction unmatched. DNA for the CDR3: TGTGCCAGCAGCCAAGTCCCTGGACAGGCCCATGGCTACACCTTC. Its translation is CASSQVPGQAHGYTF. The variable domain in full, with the rest retrieved from reference TRBV3-1 and TRBJ1-2, is DTAVSQTPKYLVTQMGNDKSIKCEQNLGHDTMYWYKQDSKKFLKIMFSYNNKELIINETVPNRFSPKSPDKAHLNLHINSLELGDSAVYFCASSQVPGQAHGYTFGSGTRLTVV.

The chain recombines TRBV5-1 with TRBJ2-1, with 7 bases lining up with TRBD2. There are 15 residues in the CDR3. V lost 2 bases and J lost 7; bases outside the gene matches: 9. Germline CDR1 and CDR2: SGHRS and YFSETQ. The CDR3 nucleotides read TGCGCCAGCAGCTTTACTAGCGCCATTGGGAATGAGCAGTTCTTC. The encoded protein is CASSFTSAIGNEQFF.

This clonotype was found many times. The chain combines TRBV11-2 with TRBJ2-7; the match to TRBD2 covers 9 bases. With V trimmed by 2 bases and J by 4 bases, 6 bases remained unmatched. The CDR3 consists of 15 residues. CDR1 is SGHAT, CDR2 FQNNGV, per germline. Here the CDR3 reads CASSLSSGAPYEQYV. The CDR3 DNA is TGTGCCAGCAGCTTATCTAGCGGGGCTCCTTACGAGCAGTACGTC.

This chain joins TRBV12-5 and TRBJ1-3; D is uncertain. This CDR3 is 17 amino acids long. The V gene's germline CDR1 is LGHNT and CDR2 FRNRAP. The germline V and J ends were trimmed by 4 bases and 1 base, with 17 bases remaining between them. The CDR3 reads CASGSTLSGLSGNTIYF. In DNA, the CDR3 is TGTGCTAGTGGTTCGACCTTGTCGGGGTTATCTGGAAACACCATATATTTT.

This clonotype was observed at least ten times. The chain links TRBV12-3 or TRBV12-4 to TRBJ2-1, with 8 bases that match TRBD2. The CDR3 consists of 15 residues. J was trimmed by 2 bases and V by 6 bases; bases with no gene match: 6. This CDR3 reads CASRPAGDAYNEQFF. DNA for the CDR3: TGTGCCAGCAGGCCAGCGGGAGACGCCTACAATGAGCAGTTCTTC.

This clonotype has ten or more counts. The V gene is TRBV29-1, the J gene TRBJ2-2; 10 bases fit TRBD1. The CDR3 sequence is 15 residues long. With V trimmed by 6 bases and J by 6 bases, 10 bases remained unmatched. Germline V CDR1 and CDR2: SQVTM, ANQGSEA. The CDR3 protein is CSVPRVTGGPGELFF. The CDR3 DNA is TGCAGCGTCCCAAGGGTGACAGGGGGCCCCGGGGAGCTGTTTTTT.

The chain uses TRBV2 and TRBJ1-2; the match to TRBD1 covers 9 bases. V lost 5 bases and J lost 5; bases outside the gene matches: 9. Per germline, CDR1 SNHLY and CDR2 FYNNEI. This CDR3 comprises 15 residues. CDR3 DNA: TGTGCCAGCAGTCAAGACCTACAGGGGGCGTATGGCTACACCTTC. Protein product: CASSQDLQGAYGYTF. Full variable domain (missing parts from reference TRBV2 and TRBJ1-2): EPEVTQTPSHQVTQMGQEVILRCVPISNHLYFYWYRQILGQKVEFLVSFYNNEISEKSEIFDDQFSVERPDGSNFTLKIRSTKLEDSAMYFCASSQDLQGAYGYTFGSGTRLTVV.